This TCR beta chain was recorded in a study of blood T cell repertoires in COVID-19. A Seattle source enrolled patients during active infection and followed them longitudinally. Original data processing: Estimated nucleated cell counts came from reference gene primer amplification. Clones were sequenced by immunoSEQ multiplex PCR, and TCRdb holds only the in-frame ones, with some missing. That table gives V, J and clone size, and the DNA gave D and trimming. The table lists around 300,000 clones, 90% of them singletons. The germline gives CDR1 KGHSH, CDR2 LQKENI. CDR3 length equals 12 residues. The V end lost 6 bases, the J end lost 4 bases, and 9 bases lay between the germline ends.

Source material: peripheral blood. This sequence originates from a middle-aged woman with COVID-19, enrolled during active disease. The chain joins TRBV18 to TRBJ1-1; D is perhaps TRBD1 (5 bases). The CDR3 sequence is CASSTAVTEAFF. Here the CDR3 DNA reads TGTGCCAGCTCGACAGCTGTCACTGAAGCTTTCTTT.